The TCR beta chain under discussion was sequenced for a study of cytomegalovirus exposure and HLA in healthy donors. The V gene's germline CDR1 is SGHDT and CDR2 YYEEEE. V was pared by 0 bases and J by 3 bases, with 9 bases between. This CDR3 contains 14 residues. Researchers ran the PCR with 60 Vbeta and 13 Jbeta primers. Assay used: immunoSEQ multiplex PCR; TCRdb lists only in-frame clones, some missing. The sample holds 150,000 to 200,000 clones, 70% to 85% seen once. The clonotype comes from a woman between 55 and 75 years old in good health and CMV-seropositive. The rearrangement links TRBV5-6 to TRBJ1-2; D gene uncertain. Source material: PBMCs. CDR3 nucleotides: TGTGCCAGCAGCTTGGGCGACAAGTACTATGGCTACACCTTC. It specifies CASSLGDKYYGYTF. Variable domain in full (rest from reference TRBV5-6 and TRBJ1-2): DAGVTQSPTHLIKTRGQQVTLRCSPKSGHDTVSWYQQALGQGPQFIFQYYEEEERQRGNFPDRFSGHQFPNYSSELNVNALLLGDSALYLCASSLGDKYYGYTFGSGTRLTVV.